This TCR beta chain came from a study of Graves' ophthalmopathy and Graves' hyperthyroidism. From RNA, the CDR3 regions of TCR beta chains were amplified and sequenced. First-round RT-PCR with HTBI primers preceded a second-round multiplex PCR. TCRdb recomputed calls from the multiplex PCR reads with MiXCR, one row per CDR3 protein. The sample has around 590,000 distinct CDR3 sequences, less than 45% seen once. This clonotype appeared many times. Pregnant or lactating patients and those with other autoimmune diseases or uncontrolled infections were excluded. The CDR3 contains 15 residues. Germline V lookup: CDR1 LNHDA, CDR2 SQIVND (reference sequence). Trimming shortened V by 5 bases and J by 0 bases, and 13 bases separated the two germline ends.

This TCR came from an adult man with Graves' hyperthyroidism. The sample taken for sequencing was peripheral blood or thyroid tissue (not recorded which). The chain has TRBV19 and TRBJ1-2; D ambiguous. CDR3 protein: CASSPPGRANYGYTF. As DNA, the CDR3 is TGTGCCAGTAGTCCCCCAGGAAGAGCTAACTATGGCTACACCTTC.